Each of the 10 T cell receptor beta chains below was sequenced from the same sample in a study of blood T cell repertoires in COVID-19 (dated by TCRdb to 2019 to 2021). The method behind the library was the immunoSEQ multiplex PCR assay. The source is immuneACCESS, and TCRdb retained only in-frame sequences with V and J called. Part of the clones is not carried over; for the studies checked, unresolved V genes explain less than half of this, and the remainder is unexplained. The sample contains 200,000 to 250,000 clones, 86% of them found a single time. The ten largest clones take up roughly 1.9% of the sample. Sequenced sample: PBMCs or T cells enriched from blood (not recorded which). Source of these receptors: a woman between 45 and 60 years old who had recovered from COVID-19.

The CDR3 sequence: CASSYSSQQGRETQYF. In nucleotides, the CDR3 is TGTGCCAGCAGTTACTCGAGTCAGCAGGGGCGGGAGACCCAGTACTTC. V is TRBV6-5 and J is TRBJ2-5, with a tentative D call TRBD1 (6 bases). The CDR3 loop spans 16 amino acids. From germline, CDR1 is MNHEY and CDR2 SVGAGI. Trimming stripped 0 bases from V and 5 bases from J, with 16 bases between.

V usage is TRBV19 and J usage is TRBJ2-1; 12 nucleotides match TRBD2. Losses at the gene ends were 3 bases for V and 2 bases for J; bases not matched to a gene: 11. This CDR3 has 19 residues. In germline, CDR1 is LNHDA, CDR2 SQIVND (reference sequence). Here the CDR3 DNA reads TGTGCCAGTAGTATCGGGGGACTAGCGGGCCTTTACACCTACAATGAGCAGTTCTTC. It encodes CASSIGGLAGLYTYNEQFF.

For the CDR3, the DNA is TGTGCCAGCAGCTTTCGTAGCGGGAGGGCCTCCTACAATGAGCAGTTCTTC. It codes for CASSFRSGRASYNEQFF. V usage is TRBV7-2 and J usage is TRBJ2-1; the match to TRBD2 covers 11 bases. This CDR3 spans 17 amino acids. After removal of 3 bases from V and 0 bases from J, the junction contained 4 bases not matched to a gene. Germline V lookup: CDR1 SGHTA, CDR2 FQGNSA.

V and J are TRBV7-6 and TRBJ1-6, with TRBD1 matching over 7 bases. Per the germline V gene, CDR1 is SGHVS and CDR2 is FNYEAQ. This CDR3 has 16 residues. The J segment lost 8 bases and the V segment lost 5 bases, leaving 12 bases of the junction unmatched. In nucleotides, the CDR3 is TGTGCCAGCAGCGACCAAGACAGGGCCGGGTATTCACCCCTCCACTTT. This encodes CASSDQDRAGYSPLHF.

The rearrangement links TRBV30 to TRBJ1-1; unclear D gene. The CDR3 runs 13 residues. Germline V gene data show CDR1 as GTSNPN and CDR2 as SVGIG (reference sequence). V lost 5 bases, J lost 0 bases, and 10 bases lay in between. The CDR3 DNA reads TGTGCCTGGGCAGACGGAGTGAACACTGAAGCTTTCTTT. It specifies CAWADGVNTEAFF.

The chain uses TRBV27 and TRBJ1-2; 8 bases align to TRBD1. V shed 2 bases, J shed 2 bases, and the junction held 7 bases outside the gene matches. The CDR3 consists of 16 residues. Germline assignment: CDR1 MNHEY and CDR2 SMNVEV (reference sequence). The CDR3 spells CASSLRPRQGNYGYTF. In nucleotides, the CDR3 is TGTGCCAGCAGTTTAAGACCTAGACAGGGGAACTATGGCTACACCTTC.

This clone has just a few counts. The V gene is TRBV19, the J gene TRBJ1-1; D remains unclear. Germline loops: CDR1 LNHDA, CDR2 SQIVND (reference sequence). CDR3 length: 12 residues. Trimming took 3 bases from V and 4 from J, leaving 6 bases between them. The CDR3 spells CASSIEGTEAFF. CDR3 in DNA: TGTGCCAGTAGTATCGAGGGCACTGAAGCTTTCTTT.

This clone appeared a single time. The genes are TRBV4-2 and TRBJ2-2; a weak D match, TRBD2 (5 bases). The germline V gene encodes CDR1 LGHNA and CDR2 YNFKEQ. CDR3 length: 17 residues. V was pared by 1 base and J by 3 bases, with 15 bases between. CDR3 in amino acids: CASSQGSVGAYTGELFF. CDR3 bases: TGTGCCAGCAGCCAAGGCTCGGTGGGAGCCTACACCGGGGAGCTGTTTTTT.

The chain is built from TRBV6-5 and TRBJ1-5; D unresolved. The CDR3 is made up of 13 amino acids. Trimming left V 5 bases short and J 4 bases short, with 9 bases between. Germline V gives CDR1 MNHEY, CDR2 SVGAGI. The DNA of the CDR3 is TGTGCCAGCAGTCTTGACGGGAATCAGCCCCAGCATTTT. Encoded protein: CASSLDGNQPQHF.

The DNA of the CDR3 is TGTGCCAGTAGTATTACGGACAGAAGCTACACCTTC. This encodes CASSITDRSYTF. The rearrangement joins TRBV19 to TRBJ1-2; tentative D call: TRBD1 (6 bases). Germline CDR1 and CDR2: LNHDA and SQIVND (reference sequence). Trimming pared 3 bases from V and 9 bases from J, leaving 11 bases between. The CDR3 extends over 12 amino acids. Full variable domain (rest looked up from reference TRBV19 and TRBJ1-2): DGGITQSPKYLFRKEGQNVTLSCEQNLNHDAMYWYRQDPGQGLRLIYYSQIVNDFQKGDIAEGYSVSREKKESFPLTVTSAQKNPTAFYLCASSITDRSYTFGSGTRLTVV.